This TCR beta chain was obtained from a study of blood T cells in healthy people across ages. Study results and limitations: Diversity was higher, and naive CD4+ cells more numerous, in long-lived donors than in aged donors.

Trimming removed 3 bases at V and 1 base at J, with 15 bases between. This CDR3 comprises 16 residues. CDR1 and CDR2 (germline): SGDLS, YYNGEE. In regard to this clonotype: Its antigen is unknown.

Then a second PCR, running roughly 6 to 11 cycles, was carried out with a sample-barcoded 5' primer and a J-beta primer mix. Tagging of each cDNA molecule was performed by a template-switch adaptor with 12 random nucleotides. TCRdb analysed the 5' RACE reads with MiXCR anew, one entry per CDR3 protein. The sample holds over a million distinct CDR3 sequences, 35% to 45% seen once. The source material was blood. The chain joins TRBV9 to TRBJ2-3, with D unresolved. This clonotype originated in a woman younger than 30 in good health. CDR3 in amino acids: CASSDFAMLRTDTQYF. In DNA form, the CDR3 reads TGTGCCAGCAGCGACTTCGCTATGCTTCGCACAGATACGCAGTATTTT. The complete variable domain, with remaining parts taken from reference TRBV9 and TRBJ2-3, reads DSGVTQTPKHLITATGQRVTLRCSPRSGDLSVYWYQQSLDQGLQFLIQYYNGEERAKGNILERFSAQQFPDLHSELNLSSLELGDSALYFCASSDFAMLRTDTQYFGPGTRLTVL.